The 22 T cell receptor beta chains presented below share a single source sample, sequenced in a study of T cells in women clearing cervical HPV infection. Sequencing used immunoSEQ multiplex PCR; TCRdb keeps in-frame clones, though not all of them. In total, the table holds tens of thousands of clones. Input material: blood buffy coat. These receptors were collected from a woman between 18 and 75 years old with a cervical HPV16 infection that either progressed to CIN3+ or cleared (not recorded which).

For this clone: Read coverage stops 3 residues before the CDR3 terminus; the germline J gene supplies the remainder. The V and J genes are TRBV20-1 and TRBJ1-2; a weak D match, TRBD1 (6 bases). CDR1 is DFQATT and CDR2 is SNEGSKA in the germline V gene (reference sequence). V shed 1 base and J shed 5 bases, with 14 bases lying between them. This CDR3 is built from 14 residues. The CDR3 region is CSARAQGKGYGYTF. The part of the CDR3 DNA that was read is TGCAGTGCTAGAGCTCAGGGGAAGGGGTATGGC.

Remarks on this clone: The read finishes 3 residues shy of the CDR3 end, and the germline J gene is used to complete it. The J gene is TRBJ2-2, the V gene TRBV5-6, with 7 bases identical to TRBD1. The CDR3 has 15 residues. CDR1 is SGHDT and CDR2 is YYEEEE in the germline V gene. Trimming at V came to 0 bases and at J to 3 bases, leaving 2 bases not matched to a gene. The part of the CDR3 DNA that was read is TGTGCCAGCAGCTTGGAAGGGGGCGACACCGGGGAG. Encoded protein: CASSLEGGDTGE. The full CDR3 protein reads CASSLEGGDTGELFF. The complete variable domain, with remaining parts taken from reference TRBV5-6 and TRBJ2-2, reads DAGVTQSPTHLIKTRGQQVTLRCSPKSGHDTVSWYQQALGQGPQFIFQYYEEEERQRGNFPDRFSGHQFPNYSSELNVNALLLGDSALYLCASSLEGGDTGELFFGEGSRLTVL.

Comments on this clone: The read stops 3 residues short of the end of the CDR3; the missing end is completed from the germline J gene. The chain links TRBV7-2 to TRBJ1-2, with D uncertain. The CDR3 contains 11 residues. The germline CDR1 and CDR2 sequences are SGHTA and FQGNSA. The CDR3 is CASSFLDDYTF. The sequenced CDR3 bases are TGTGCCAGCAGCTTTCTAGATGAC.

As regards this clone: The sample carries other DNA sequences with the same CDR3. The CDR3 DNA, read in part, is TGTGCCTGGAGCCTAAACAATGAG. This encodes CAWSLNNE. The complete CDR3 protein is CAWSLNNEQFF. The V call is TRBV30, the J call TRBJ2-1; no reliable D call. Read sequence stops 3 residues before the CDR3 end, and the germline J gene provides the missing end. Germline V gene sequence: CDR1 GTSNPN, CDR2 SVGIG (reference sequence). Trimming left V 3 bases short and J 5 bases short, with 5 bases between. The length of the CDR3 is 11 residues.

On this clone: The sequence runs out 3 residues before the end of the CDR3; the remainder is reconstructed from the germline J gene. The rearrangement joins TRBV11-2 to TRBJ2-7; possibly TRBD2 for D (6 bases). CDR3 length: 15 residues. Looked up from germline, CDR1 is SGHAT and CDR2 is FQNNGV. V was shortened by 0 bases and J by 3 bases, with 12 bases between the two germline ends. The CDR3 is CASSLDSSGVYEQYF. The DNA read from the CDR3 is TGTGCCAGCAGCTTAGATAGTAGCGGAGTCTACGAG.

As for this clone: The read ends 3 residues early relative to the CDR3; the germline J gene fills the gap. The V and J genes are TRBV2 and TRBJ2-5; 7 bases align to TRBD1. CDR3 length: 13 residues. J lost 4 bases, V lost 4 bases, and 3 bases had no gene match. Germline CDR1 SNHLY, CDR2 FYNNEI. CDR3 bases read: TGTGCCAGCAGTGTGCGACAGGGAGAGACC. It is translated as CASSVRQGET. The entire CDR3 reads CASSVRQGETQYF.

A note on this clone: The CDR3 goes on 3 residues after the read ends, and that part is filled in from the germline J gene. The chain recombines TRBV20-1 with TRBJ2-3; 11 bases match TRBD2. Trimming removed 7 bases from V and 5 bases from J; junction bases left unmatched: 8. Per germline, CDR1 DFQATT and CDR2 SNEGSKA (reference sequence). This CDR3 has 14 amino acids. The DNA read from the CDR3 is TGCAGTGTGATAGCGGGGGGGCCCGGAGATACG. Residues: CSVIAGGPGDT. The complete CDR3 sequence is CSVIAGGPGDTQYF.

Notes on this clone: Read sequence stops 3 residues before the CDR3 end, and the germline J gene provides the missing end. This chain uses TRBV12-3 or TRBV12-4 with TRBJ2-7, with TRBD2 matching 8 bases. V dropped 7 bases and J dropped 0; count of bases not matched to a gene: 5. The CDR3 extends over 14 amino acids. CDR3 region: CASTPGLVSYEQYF. The CDR3 DNA, read in part, is TGTGCCAGCACCCCGGGACTAGTCTCCTACGAG.

Turning to this clone: The read comes to an end 3 residues before the CDR3 does, leaving the germline J gene to fill in the end. V usage is TRBV13 and J usage is TRBJ2-3; maybe TRBD2 (7 bases). V dropped 3 bases and J dropped 2 bases, with 12 bases sitting between them. This CDR3 contains 15 residues. Germline V gene data show CDR1 as PRHDT and CDR2 as FYEKMQ (reference sequence). CDR3 protein: CASSFVAGATDTQYF. CDR3 DNA (partial): TGTGCCAGCAGCTTTGTGGCGGGGGCCACAGATACG.

With regard to this clone: Read coverage stops 3 residues before the CDR3 terminus; the germline J gene supplies the remainder. The J gene is TRBJ2-2, the V gene TRBV2, with 8 bases lining up with TRBD1. From germline, CDR1 is SNHLY and CDR2 FYNNEI. This CDR3 region has 15 residues. The CDR3 loop is CASSEVRQGSEKLFF. The covered CDR3 bases are TGTGCCAGCAGTGAGGTCCGACAGGGGAGCGAAAAG.

As regards this clone: The read halts 3 residues ahead of the CDR3 end, with the missing end drawn from the germline J gene. The chain carries TRBV28 and TRBJ1-6; a possible D gene is TRBD1 (5 bases). The V gene lost 5 bases and the J gene lost 8 bases, with 25 bases spanning the gap. Germline values: CDR1 MDHEN, CDR2 SYDVKM. The CDR3 has 18 residues. The covered CDR3 bases are TGTGCCAGCAGTCCGTCACCAGGGTTAGGGTCGATGGATTCACCC. The encoded protein is CASSPSPGLGSMDSP. The whole CDR3 sequence is CASSPSPGLGSMDSPLHF.

As regards this clone: The read comes to an end 3 residues before the CDR3 does, leaving the germline J gene to fill in the end. V gene TRBV19 combines with J gene TRBJ2-6; 7 nucleotides match TRBD1. This CDR3 is built from 20 residues. J lost 1 base, V lost 5 bases, and 17 bases had no gene match. CDR1 is LNHDA, CDR2 SQIVND, per germline (reference sequence). The sequenced CDR3 bases are TGTGCCAGTAGTTCTCTAGTTTGGGACAGCGTCGAGTCTGGGGCCAACGTC. Amino acid sequence: CASSSLVWDSVESGANV. The entire CDR3 protein reads CASSSLVWDSVESGANVLTF. The variable domain in full, completed from reference TRBV19 and TRBJ2-6, reads DGGITQSPKYLFRKEGQNVTLSCEQNLNHDAMYWYRQDPGQGLRLIYYSQIVNDFQKGDIAEGYSVSREKKESFPLTVTSAQKNPTAFYLCASSSLVWDSVESGANVLTFGAGSRLTVL.

In the case of this clone: The read ends 3 residues shy of where the CDR3 ends; the end is completed using the germline J gene. This sequence joins TRBV11-3 and TRBJ2-7; a possible D gene is TRBD1 (6 bases). CDR1 is SGHNT, CDR2 YENEEA, per germline. Trimming took off 5 bases at V and 4 bases at J, with 12 bases between the two ends. The CDR3 runs 13 residues. The CDR3 spells CASSPNQGYEQYF. The sequenced CDR3 bases are TGTGCCAGCAGCCCAAACCAGGGGTACGAG. The variable domain in full, completed from reference TRBV11-3 and TRBJ2-7, reads EAGVVQSPRYKIIEKKQPVAFWCNPISGHNTLYWYLQNLGQGPELLIRYENEEAVDDSQLPKDRFSAERLKGVDSTLKIQPAELGDSAVYLCASSPNQGYEQYFGPGTRLTVT.

On this clone: The CDR3 end lies 3 residues beyond the end of the read and is filled in from the germline J gene. The V call is TRBV20-1, the J call TRBJ2-1; D might be TRBD2 (5 bases). Trimming took 6 bases from V and 9 from J, leaving 27 bases between them. The CDR3 has 16 amino acids. CDR1 is DFQATT, CDR2 SNEGSKA, per germline (reference sequence). The DNA read from the CDR3 is TGCAGTGCGCCCCCGCACGGTGGACTCCCCTCGGGTGAG. As protein: CSAPPHGGLPSGE. The CDR3 in full is CSAPPHGGLPSGEQFF.

With respect to this clone: From the germline J gene comes the end of the CDR3, since the read stops 3 residues before it. The J gene is TRBJ1-1, the V gene TRBV5-6, with 7 bases matching TRBD1. The germline gives CDR1 SGHDT, CDR2 YYEEEE. The CDR3 is 15 amino acids. V gave up 5 bases and J gave up 4 bases; unmatched junction bases: 11. The part of the CDR3 DNA that was read is TGTGCCAGCAGTTCCGGGACAGACGGAGCCACTGAA. This sequence encodes CASSSGTDGATE. The CDR3 in full is CASSSGTDGATEAFF.

As to this clone: The read terminates 3 residues before the CDR3 end, so the remaining end is supplied by the germline J gene. The chain links TRBV7-6 to TRBJ2-3, with D perhaps matching TRBD2 (5 bases). The CDR3 totals 14 residues. Germline V CDR1 and CDR2: SGHVS, FNYEAQ. The CDR3 DNA, read in part, is TGTGCCAGCAGCTTACTAGCCCTTCGTGAGACG. Amino acid sequence: CASSLLALRET. From start to end, the CDR3 is CASSLLALRETQYF.

Comments on this clone: The read ends 3 residues early relative to the CDR3; the germline J gene fills the gap. The chain links TRBV5-1 to TRBJ1-2; maybe TRBD1 (5 bases). The germline gives CDR1 SGHRS, CDR2 YFSETQ. The CDR3 runs 15 residues. Deletions cut 0 bases from V and 1 base from J, with 10 bases between. The part of the CDR3 DNA that was read is TGCGCCAGCAGCTTGGAAGGGGCCATTAACTATGGC. It encodes CASSLEGAINYG. The complete CDR3 sequence is CASSLEGAINYGYTF.

Note on this clone: The CDR3 goes on 3 residues after the read ends, and that part is filled in from the germline J gene. J is TRBJ2-3 and V is TRBV5-1; 11 bases match TRBD2. The V and J ends lost 4 bases and 1 base, in that order; junction bases with no gene match: 5. The CDR3 runs to 16 residues. Germline lookup yields CDR1 SGHRS and CDR2 YFSETQ. The DNA read from the CDR3 is TGCGCCAGCAGCACAATAGCGGGAGGGGGCACAGATACG. Translating it yields CASSTIAGGGTDT. Given in full, the CDR3 is CASSTIAGGGTDTQYF.

CDR3 in amino acids: CSVATGQGTDTQYF. CDR3 bases read: TGCAGCGTTGCAACTGGACAGGGGACAGATACG. J is TRBJ2-3 and V is TRBV29-1; 9 nucleotides agree with TRBD1. The missing CDR3 end, 3 residues past where the read stops, is filled in from the germline J gene. CDR1 and CDR2 (germline): SQVTM, ANQGSEA. Unmatched junction bases numbered 5, after V lost 4 bases and J lost 3 bases. CDR3 length: 14 amino acids.

Worth noting for this clone: Read coverage stops 3 residues before the CDR3 terminus; the germline J gene supplies the remainder. V gene TRBV7-9 combines with J gene TRBJ2-7; D possibly corresponds to TRBD1 (6 bases). Trimming pared 5 bases from V and 3 bases from J, leaving 14 bases between. The germline gives CDR1 SEHNR, CDR2 FQNEAQ (reference sequence). This CDR3 is built from 14 residues. CDR3 bases read: TGTGCCAGCAGCCCCCGGGACACCAACTACGAG. Translating gives CASSPRDTNYE. The whole CDR3 protein is CASSPRDTNYEQYF.

The CDR3 protein is CSVEEERVSSYEQYF. The sequenced part of the CDR3 DNA is TGCAGCGTTGAAGAAGAGCGGGTTAGCTCCTACGAG. The chain combines TRBV29-1 with TRBJ2-7, with D tentatively TRBD2 (6 bases). The missing CDR3 end, 3 residues past where the read stops, is filled in from the germline J gene. The CDR3 contains 15 residues. Germline CDR1 SQVTM, CDR2 ANQGSEA. The V gene lost 0 bases and the J gene lost 0 bases, with 12 bases spanning the gap.

As regards this clone: The read falls 3 residues short of the CDR3 end, and the missing part is taken from the germline J gene. The chain recombines TRBV15 with TRBJ2-1; TRBD1 might be the D (6 bases). V lost 4 bases to trimming and J lost 2 bases, with 15 bases between them. Germline V lookup: CDR1 LNHNV, CDR2 YYDKDF (reference sequence). The CDR3 consists of 16 residues. The CDR3: CATSNRDTGAYNEQFF. The sequenced part of the CDR3 DNA is TGTGCCACCAGCAATCGGGACACTGGCGCCTACAATGAG.